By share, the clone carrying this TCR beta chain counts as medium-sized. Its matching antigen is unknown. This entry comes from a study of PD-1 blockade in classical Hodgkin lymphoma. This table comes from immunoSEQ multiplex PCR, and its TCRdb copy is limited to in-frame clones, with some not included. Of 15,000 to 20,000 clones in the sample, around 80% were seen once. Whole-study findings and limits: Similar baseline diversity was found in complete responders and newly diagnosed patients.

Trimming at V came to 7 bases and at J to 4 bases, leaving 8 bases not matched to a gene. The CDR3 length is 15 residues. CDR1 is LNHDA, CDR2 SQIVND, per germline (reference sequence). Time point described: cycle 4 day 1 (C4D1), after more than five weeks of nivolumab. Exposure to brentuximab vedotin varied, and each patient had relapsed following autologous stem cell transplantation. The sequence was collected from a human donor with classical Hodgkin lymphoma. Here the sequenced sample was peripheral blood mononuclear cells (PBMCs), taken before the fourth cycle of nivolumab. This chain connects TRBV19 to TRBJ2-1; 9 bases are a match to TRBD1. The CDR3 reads CASTPWDRAYNEQFF. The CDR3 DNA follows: TGTGCCAGTACCCCCTGGGACAGGGCTTACAATGAGCAGTTCTTC.